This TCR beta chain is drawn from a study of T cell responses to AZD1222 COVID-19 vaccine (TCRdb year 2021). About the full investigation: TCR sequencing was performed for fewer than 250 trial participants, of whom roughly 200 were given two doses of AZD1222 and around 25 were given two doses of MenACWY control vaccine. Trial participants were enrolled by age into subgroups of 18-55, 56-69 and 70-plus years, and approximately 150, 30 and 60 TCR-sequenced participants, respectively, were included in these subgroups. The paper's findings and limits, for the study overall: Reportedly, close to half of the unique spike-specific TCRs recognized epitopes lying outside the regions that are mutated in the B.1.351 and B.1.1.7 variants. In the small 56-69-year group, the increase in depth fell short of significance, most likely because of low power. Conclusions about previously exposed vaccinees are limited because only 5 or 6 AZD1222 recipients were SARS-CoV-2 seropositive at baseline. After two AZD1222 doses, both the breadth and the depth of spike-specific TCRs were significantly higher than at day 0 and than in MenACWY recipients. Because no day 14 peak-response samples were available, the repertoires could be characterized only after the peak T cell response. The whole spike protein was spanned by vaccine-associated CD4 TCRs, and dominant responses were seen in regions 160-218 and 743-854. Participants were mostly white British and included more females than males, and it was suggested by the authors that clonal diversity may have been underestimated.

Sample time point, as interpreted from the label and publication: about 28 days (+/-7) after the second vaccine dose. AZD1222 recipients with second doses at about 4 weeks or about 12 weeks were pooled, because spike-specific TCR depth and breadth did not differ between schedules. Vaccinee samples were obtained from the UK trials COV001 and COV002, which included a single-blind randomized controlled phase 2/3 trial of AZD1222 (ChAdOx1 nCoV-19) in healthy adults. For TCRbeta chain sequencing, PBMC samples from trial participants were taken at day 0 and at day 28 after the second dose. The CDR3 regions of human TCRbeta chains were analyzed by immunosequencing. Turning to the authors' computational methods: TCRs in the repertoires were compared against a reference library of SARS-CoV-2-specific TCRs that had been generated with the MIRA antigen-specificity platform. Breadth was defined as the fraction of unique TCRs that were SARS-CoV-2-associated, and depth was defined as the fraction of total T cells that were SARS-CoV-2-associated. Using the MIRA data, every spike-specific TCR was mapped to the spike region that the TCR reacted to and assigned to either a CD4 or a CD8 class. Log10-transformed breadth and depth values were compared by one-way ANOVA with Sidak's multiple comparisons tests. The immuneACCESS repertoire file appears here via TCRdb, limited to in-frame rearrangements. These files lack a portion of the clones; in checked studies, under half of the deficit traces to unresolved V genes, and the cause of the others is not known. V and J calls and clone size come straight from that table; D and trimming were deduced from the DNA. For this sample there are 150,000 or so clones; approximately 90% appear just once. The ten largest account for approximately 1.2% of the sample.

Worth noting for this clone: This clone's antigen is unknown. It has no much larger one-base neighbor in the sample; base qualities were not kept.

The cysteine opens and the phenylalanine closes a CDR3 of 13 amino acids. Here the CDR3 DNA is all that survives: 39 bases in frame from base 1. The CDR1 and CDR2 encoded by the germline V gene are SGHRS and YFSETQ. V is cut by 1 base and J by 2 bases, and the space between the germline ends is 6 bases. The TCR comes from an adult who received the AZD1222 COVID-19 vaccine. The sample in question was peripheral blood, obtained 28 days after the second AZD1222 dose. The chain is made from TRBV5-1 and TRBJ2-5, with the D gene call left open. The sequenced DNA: TGCGCCAGCAGCTTGTCCGCTCAAGAGACCCAGTACTTC. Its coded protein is CASSLSAQETQYF. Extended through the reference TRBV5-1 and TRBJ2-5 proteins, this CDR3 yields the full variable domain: KAGVTQTPRYLIKTRGQQVTLSCSPISGHRSVSWYQQTPGQGLQFLFEYFSETQRNKGNFPGRFSGRQFSNSRSEMNVSTLELGDSALYLCASSLSAQETQYFGPGTRLLVL.